This TCR beta chain was documented in a study of breast tumors, draining lymph nodes, adjacent tissues. MiXCR was run by TCRdb on the multiplex PCR reads, yielding one entry per CDR3 protein. Of approximately 12,000 distinct CDR3 sequences in the sample, roughly half are singletons; the top ten hold about 42%. Deletions cut 0 bases from V and 1 base from J, with 10 bases between. This CDR3 has 16 residues. The germline V gene encodes CDR1 SGHTA and CDR2 FQGTGA. This chain uses TRBV7-3 with TRBJ2-1; the D gene is possibly TRBD1 (6 bases). Sequences were obtained from tumor-adjacent breast tissue. This clonotype was obtained from a female donor with breast cancer. Some clones in this sample may be carry-over from other donors' samples. The CDR3 sequence: CASSLTGGASYNEQFF. The CDR3 nucleotides read TGTGCCAGCAGCTTAACTGGGGGCGCATCCTACAATGAGCAGTTCTTC.